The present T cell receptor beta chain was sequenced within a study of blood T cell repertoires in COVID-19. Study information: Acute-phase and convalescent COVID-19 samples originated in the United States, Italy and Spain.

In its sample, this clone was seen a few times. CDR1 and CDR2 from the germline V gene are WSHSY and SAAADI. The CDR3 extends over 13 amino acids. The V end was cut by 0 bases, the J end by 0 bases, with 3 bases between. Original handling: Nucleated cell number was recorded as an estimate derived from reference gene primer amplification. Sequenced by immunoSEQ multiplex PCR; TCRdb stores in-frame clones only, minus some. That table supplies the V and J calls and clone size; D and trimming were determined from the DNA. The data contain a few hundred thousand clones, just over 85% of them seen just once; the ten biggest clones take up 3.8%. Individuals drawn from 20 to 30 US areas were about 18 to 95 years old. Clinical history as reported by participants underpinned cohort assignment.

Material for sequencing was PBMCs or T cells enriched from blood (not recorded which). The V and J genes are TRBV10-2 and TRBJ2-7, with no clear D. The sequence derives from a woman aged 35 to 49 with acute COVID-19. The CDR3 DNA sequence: TGCGCCAGCAGTGAGTCGAGCTCCTACGAGCAGTACTTC. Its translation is CASSESSSYEQYF.